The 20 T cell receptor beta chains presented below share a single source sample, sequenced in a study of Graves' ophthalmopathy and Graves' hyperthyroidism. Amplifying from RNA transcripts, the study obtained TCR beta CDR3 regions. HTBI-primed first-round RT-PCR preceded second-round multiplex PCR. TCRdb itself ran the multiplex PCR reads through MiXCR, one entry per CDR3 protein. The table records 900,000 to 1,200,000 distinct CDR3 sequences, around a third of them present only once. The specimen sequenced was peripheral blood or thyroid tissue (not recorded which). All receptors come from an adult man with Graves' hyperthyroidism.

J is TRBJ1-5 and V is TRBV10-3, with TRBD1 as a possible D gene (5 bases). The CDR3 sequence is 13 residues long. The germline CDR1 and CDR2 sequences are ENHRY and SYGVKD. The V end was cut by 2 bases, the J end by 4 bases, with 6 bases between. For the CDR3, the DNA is TGTGCCATCAGTGAGGGGACGAATCAGCCCCAGCATTTT. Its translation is CAISEGTNQPQHF.

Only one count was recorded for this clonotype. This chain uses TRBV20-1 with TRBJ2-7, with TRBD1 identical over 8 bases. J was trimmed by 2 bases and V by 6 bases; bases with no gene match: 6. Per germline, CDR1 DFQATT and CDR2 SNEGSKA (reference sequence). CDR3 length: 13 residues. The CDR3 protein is CSAVGTGTYEQYF. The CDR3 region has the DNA TGCAGTGCCGTTGGGACAGGCACCTACGAGCAGTACTTC.

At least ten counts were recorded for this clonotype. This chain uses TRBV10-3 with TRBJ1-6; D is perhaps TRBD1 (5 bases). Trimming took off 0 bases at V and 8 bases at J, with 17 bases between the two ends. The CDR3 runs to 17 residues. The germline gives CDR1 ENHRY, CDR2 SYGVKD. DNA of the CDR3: TGTGCCATCAGTGAGTCGGCAAAGGGGCACTACTATTCACCCCTCCACTTT. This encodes CAISESAKGHYYSPLHF.

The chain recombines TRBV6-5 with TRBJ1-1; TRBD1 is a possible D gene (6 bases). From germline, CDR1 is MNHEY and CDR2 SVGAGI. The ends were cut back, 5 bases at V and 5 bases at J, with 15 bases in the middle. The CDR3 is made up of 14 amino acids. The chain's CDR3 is CASSVQGYWTEAFF. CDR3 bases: TGTGCCAGCAGTGTACAGGGTTACTGGACTGAAGCTTTCTTT.

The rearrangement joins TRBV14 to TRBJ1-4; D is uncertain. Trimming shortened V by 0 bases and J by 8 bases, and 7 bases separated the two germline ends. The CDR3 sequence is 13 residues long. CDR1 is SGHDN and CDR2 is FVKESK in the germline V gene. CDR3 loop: CASSQDSPEKLFF. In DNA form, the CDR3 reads TGTGCCAGCAGCCAAGATTCCCCAGAAAAACTGTTTTTT.

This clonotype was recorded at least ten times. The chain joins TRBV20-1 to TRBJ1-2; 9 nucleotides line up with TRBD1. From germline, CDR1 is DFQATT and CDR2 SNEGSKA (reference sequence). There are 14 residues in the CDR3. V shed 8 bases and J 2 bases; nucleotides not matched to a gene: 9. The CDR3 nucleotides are TGCAGTCAACATCAGGGGACAGGGAACTATGGCTACACCTTC. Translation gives CSQHQGTGNYGYTF.

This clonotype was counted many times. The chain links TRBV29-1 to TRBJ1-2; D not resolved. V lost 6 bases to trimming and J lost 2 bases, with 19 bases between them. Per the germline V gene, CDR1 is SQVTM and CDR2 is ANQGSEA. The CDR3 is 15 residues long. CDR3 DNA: TGCAGCGTCTCGACCACAGCCTCCCTAAACTATGGCTACACCTTC. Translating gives CSVSTTASLNYGYTF.

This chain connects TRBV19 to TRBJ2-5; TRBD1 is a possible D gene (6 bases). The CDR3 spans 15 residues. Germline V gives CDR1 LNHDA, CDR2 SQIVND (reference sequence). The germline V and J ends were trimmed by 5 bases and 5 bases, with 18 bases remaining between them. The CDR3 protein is CASSAQGSRWETQYF. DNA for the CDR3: TGTGCCAGTAGTGCACAGGGATCCCGGTGGGAGACCCAGTACTTC.

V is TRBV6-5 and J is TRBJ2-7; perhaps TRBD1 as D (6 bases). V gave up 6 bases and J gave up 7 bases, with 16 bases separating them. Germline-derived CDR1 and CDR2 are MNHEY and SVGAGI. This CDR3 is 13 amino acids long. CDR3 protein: CASRPTGTWEQYF. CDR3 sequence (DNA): TGTGCCAGCAGACCTACAGGGACCTGGGAGCAGTACTTC.

As DNA, the CDR3 is TGTGCCATCAGTGAGGCCCATCGGGGCGTCGGTTCGGGACAGGGGTCCCACGAGCAGTACTTC. As protein: CAISEAHRGVGSGQGSHEQYF. V and J are TRBV10-3 and TRBJ2-7; 10 bases agree with TRBD1. The CDR3 contains 21 residues. Germline V gene lookup returns CDR1 ENHRY and CDR2 SYGVKD. Trimming took 2 bases from V and 5 from J; bases not matched to a gene: 24.

CDR3: CASTRAGGNYGYTF. CDR3 in DNA: TGCGCCAGCACTAGGGCAGGGGGCAACTATGGCTACACCTTC. The gene calls are TRBV10-2 and TRBJ1-2; 8 bases agree with TRBD1. V lost 7 bases, J lost 2 bases, and 6 bases stayed unmatched. The CDR3 contains 14 residues. Germline V gene lookup returns CDR1 WSHSY and CDR2 SAAADI.

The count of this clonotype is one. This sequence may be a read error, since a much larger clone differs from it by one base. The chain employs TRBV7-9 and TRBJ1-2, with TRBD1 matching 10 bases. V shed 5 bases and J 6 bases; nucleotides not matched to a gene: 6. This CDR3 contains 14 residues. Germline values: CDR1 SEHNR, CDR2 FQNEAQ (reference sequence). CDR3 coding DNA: TGTGCCAGCAGCCCTCCGGGACAGGGGAATGGCTACACCTTC. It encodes CASSPPGQGNGYTF.

The CDR3 sequence is CASSQEGYSGNTIYF. CDR3 DNA: TGCGCCAGCAGCCAGGAGGGGTACTCTGGAAACACCATATATTTT. The rearrangement uses TRBV4-1 and TRBJ1-3; possibly TRBD1 for D (5 bases). V lost 3 bases and J 0 bases, leaving 9 bases between the germline ends. CDR3 length equals 15 residues. Per the germline V gene, CDR1 is MGHRA and CDR2 is YSYEKL.

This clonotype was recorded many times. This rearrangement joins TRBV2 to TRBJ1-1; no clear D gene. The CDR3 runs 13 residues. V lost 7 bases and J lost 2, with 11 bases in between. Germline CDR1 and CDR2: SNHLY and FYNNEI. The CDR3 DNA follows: TGTGCCAGCAAGCGGACTGAAAACACTGAAGCTTTCTTT. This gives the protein CASKRTENTEAFF.

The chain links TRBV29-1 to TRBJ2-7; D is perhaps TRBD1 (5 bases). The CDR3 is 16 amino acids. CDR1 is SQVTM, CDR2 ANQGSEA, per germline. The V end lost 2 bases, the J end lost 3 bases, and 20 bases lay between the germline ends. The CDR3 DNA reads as TGCAGCGTTGAAATTGGACCGGACAACCCCTACTACGAGCAGTACTTC. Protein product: CSVEIGPDNPYYEQYF.

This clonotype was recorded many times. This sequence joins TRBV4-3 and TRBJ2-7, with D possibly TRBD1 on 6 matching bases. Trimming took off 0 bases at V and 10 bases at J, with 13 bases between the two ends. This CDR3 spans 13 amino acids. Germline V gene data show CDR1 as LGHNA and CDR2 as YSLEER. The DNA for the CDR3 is TGCGCCAGCAGCCAAGATGTGGACAGTCCTCAGTACTTC. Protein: CASSQDVDSPQYF.

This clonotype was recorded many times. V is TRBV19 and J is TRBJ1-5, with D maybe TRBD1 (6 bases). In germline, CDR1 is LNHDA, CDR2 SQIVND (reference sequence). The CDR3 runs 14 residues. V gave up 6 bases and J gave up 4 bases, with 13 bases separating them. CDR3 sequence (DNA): TGTGCCAGTAGCCCCTACCAGGGGAATCAGCCCCAGCATTTT. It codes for CASSPYQGNQPQHF.

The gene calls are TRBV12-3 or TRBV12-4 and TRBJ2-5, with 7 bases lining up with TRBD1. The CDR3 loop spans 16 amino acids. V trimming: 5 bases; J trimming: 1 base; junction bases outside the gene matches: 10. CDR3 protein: CASSLRQGPVQETQYF. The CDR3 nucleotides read TGTGCCAGCAGTCTCCGACAGGGCCCTGTCCAAGAGACCCAGTACTTC.

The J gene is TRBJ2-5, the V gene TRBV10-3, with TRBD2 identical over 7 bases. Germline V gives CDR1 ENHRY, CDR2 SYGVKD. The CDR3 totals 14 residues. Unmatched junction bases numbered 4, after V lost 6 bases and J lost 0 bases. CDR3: CAISWGGNQETQYF. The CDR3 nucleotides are TGTGCCATCAGCTGGGGGGGAAACCAAGAGACCCAGTACTTC.

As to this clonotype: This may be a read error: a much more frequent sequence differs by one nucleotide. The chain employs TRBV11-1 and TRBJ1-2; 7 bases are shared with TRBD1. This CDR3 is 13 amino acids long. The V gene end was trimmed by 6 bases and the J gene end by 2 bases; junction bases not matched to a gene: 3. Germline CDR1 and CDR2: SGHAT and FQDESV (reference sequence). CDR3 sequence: CASRTTGNYGYTF. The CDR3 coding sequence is TGTGCCAGCAGGACGACAGGGAACTATGGCTACACCTTC.